The TCR beta chain described here comes from a study of beta chain features in type 1 diabetes. With 6 bases removed from V and 0 bases from J, the gap between germline ends came to 5 bases. The CDR3 spans 12 residues. From germline, CDR1 is LGHNA and CDR2 YNFKEQ. Isolated RNA was reverse transcribed in full, so expressed TCRB transcripts were sequenced. Naive, central memory and regulatory T cell samples averaged roughly 3.7 million immunoSEQ reads each. Produced via immunoSEQ multiplex PCR; TCRdb's table is partial and in-frame only. Of fewer than 150,000 clones in the sample, 6.9% were seen once. The TCR was taken from a woman aged 30 to 39 in good health. The chain has TRBV4-2 and TRBJ1-1; the D is unclear. The sample consisted of central memory CD4+ T cells from blood. The CDR3 DNA reads TGTGCCAGCAGTAATATGAACACTGAAGCTTTCTTT. Its protein is CASSNMNTEAFF.